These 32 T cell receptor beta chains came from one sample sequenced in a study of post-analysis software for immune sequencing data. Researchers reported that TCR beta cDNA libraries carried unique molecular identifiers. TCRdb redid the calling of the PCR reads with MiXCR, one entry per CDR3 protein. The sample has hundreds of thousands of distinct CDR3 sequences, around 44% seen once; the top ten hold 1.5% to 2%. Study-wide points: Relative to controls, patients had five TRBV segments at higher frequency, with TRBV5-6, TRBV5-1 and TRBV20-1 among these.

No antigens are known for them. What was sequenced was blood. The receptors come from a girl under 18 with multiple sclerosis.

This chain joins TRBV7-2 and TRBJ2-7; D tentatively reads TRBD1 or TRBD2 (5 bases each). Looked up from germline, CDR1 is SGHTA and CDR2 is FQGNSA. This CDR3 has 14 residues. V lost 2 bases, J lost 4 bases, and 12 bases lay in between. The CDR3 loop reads CASSLTGWGYEQYF. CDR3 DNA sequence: TGTGCCAGCAGCTTAACTGGGTGGGGGTACGAGCAGTACTTC.

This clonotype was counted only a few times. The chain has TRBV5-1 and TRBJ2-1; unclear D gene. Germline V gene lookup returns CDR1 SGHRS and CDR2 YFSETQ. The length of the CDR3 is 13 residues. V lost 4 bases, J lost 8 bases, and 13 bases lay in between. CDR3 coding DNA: TGCGCCAGCAGCCCCGTGAGGCCTGATGAGCAGTTCTTC. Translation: CASSPVRPDEQFF.

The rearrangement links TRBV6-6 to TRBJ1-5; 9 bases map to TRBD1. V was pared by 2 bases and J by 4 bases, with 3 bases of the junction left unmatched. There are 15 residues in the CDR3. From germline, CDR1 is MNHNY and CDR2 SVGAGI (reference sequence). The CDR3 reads CASSYPQGANQPQHF. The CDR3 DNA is TGTGCCAGCAGTTACCCACAGGGGGCAAATCAGCCCCAGCATTTT.

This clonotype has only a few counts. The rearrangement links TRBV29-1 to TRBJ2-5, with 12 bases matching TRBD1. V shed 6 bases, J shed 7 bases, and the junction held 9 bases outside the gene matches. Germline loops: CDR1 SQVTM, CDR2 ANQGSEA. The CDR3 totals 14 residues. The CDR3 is CSVPQGQGAGTQYF. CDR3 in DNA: TGCAGCGTCCCCCAGGGACAGGGGGCCGGGACCCAGTACTTC.

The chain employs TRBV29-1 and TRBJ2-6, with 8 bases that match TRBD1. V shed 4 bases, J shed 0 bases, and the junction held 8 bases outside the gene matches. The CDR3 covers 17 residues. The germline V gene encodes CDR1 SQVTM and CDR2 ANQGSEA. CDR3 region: CSVGILTGDSGANVLTF. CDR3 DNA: TGCAGCGTTGGAATACTGACAGGGGACTCTGGGGCCAACGTCCTGACTTTC. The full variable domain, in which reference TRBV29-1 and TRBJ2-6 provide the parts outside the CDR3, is SAVISQKPSRDICQRGTSLTIQCQVDSQVTMMFWYRQQPGQSLTLIATANQGSEATYESGFVIDKFPISRPNLTFSTLTVSNMSPEDSSIYLCSVGILTGDSGANVLTFGAGSRLTVL.

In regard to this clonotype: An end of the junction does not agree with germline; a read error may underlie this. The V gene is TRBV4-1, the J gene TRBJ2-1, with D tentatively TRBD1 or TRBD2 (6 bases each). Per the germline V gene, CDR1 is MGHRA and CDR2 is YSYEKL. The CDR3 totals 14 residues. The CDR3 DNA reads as TGCGCCGGCAGCCGTGGGGGTAGGGGGGTTGAGCAGTTCTTC. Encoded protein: CAGSRGGRGVEQFF.

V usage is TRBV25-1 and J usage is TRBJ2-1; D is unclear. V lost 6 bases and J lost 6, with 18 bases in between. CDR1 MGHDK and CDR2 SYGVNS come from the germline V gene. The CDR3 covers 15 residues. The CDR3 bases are TGTGCCAGCAGCCCCGGCAAGGGCAGGTCCAATGAGCAGTTCTTC. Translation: CASSPGKGRSNEQFF.

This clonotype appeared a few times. CDR3 protein: CASSLDGQGLNTEAFF. CDR3 DNA sequence: TGCGCCAGCAGCTTGGATGGTCAGGGGTTGAACACTGAAGCTTTCTTT. The chain uses TRBV5-1 and TRBJ1-1; a possible D gene is TRBD1 (6 bases). The CDR3 length is 16 residues. V lost 0 bases and J 0 bases, leaving 12 bases between the germline ends. Germline assignment: CDR1 SGHRS and CDR2 YFSETQ.

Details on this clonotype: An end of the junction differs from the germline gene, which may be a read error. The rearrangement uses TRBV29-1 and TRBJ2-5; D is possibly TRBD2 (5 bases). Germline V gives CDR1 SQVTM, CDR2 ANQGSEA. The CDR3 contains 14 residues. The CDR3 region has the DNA TGCAGCGTTGGTTCAGGTCAAGATTGGGAGACCCGGTACTTC. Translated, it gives CSVGSGQDWETRYF.

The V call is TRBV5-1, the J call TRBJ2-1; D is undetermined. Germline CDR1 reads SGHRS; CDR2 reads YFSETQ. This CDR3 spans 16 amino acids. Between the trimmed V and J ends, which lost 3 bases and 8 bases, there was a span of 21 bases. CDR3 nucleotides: TGCGCCAGCAGCTCGCTAGACACCCAGGCTTCCGATGAGCAGTTCTTC. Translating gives CASSSLDTQASDEQFF.

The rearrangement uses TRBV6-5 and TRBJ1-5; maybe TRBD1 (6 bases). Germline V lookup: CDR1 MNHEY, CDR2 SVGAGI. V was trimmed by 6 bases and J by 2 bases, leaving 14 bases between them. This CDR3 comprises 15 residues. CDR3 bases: TGTGCCAGCAGAAACACAGGGATGGGCAATCAGCCCCAGCATTTT. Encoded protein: CASRNTGMGNQPQHF.

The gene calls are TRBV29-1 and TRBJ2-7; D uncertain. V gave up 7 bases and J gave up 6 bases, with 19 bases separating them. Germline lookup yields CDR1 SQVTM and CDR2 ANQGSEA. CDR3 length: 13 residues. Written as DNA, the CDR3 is TGCAGCGCCCAATCCACTAACATGGGCGAGCAGTACTTC. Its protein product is CSAQSTNMGEQYF.

CDR3 region: CASSPEGAKALNGYTF. The DNA for the CDR3 is TGTGCCAGCAGCCCTGAGGGGGCTAAGGCCCTGAATGGCTACACCTTC. The rearrangement uses TRBV12-3 or TRBV12-4 and TRBJ1-2, with TRBD1 matching 7 bases. The CDR3 sequence is 16 residues long. The J segment lost 6 bases and the V segment lost 6 bases, leaving 16 bases of the junction unmatched.

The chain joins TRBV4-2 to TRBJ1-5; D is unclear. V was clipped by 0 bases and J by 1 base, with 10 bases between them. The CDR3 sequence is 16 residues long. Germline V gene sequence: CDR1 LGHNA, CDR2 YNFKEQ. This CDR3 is CASSQDELRSNQPQHF. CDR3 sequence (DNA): TGTGCCAGCAGCCAAGATGAGTTACGGAGCAATCAGCCCCAGCATTTT.

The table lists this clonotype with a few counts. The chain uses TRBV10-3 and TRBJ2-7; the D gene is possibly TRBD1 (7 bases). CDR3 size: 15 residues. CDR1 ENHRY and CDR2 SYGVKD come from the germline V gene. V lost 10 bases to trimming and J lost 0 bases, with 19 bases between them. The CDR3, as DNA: TGTGCCACGCTCGACCCAGGGGGAGGCTCCTACGAGCAGTACTTC. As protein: CATLDPGGGSYEQYF.

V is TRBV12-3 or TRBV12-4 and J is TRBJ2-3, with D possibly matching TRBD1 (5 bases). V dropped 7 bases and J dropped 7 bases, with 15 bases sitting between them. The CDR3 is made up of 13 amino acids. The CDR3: CASTDTAGHTQYF. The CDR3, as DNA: TGTGCCAGCACGGACACAGCAGGTCATACGCAGTATTTT.

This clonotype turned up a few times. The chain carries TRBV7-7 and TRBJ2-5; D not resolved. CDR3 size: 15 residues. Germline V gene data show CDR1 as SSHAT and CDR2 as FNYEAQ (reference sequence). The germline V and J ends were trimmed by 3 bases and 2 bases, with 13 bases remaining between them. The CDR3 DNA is TGTGCCAGCAGCTTGGCGCTGGACCGACAAGAGACCCAGTACTTC. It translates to CASSLALDRQETQYF. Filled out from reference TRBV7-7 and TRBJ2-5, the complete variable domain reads GAGVSQSPRYKVTKRGQDVTLRCDPISSHATLYWYQQALGQGPEFLTYFNYEAQPDKSGLPSDRFSAERPEGSISTLTIQRTEQRDSAMYRCASSLALDRQETQYFGPGTRLLVL.

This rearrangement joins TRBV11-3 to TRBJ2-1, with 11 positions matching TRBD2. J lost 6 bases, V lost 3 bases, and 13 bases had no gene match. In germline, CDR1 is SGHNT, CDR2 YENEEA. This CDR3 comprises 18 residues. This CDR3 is CASSFWSSGRGGGNEQFF. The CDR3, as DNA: TGTGCCAGCAGCTTTTGGAGTAGCGGGAGGGGGGGAGGCAATGAGCAGTTCTTC.

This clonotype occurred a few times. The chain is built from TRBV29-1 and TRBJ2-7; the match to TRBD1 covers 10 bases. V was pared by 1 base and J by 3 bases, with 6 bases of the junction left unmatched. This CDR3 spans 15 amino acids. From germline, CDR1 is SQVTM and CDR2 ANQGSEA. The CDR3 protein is CSVEGGGTGDYEQYF. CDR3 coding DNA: TGCAGCGTTGAAGGAGGGGGGACAGGGGACTACGAGCAGTACTTC.

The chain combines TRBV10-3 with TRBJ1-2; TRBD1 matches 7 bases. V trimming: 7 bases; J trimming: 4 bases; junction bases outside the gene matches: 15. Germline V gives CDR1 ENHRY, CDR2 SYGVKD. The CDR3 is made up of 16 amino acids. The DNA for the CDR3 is TGTGCCATCATCCCCTGGGGACAGTTATTCTGCTATGGCTACACCTTC. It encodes CAIIPWGQLFCYGYTF.

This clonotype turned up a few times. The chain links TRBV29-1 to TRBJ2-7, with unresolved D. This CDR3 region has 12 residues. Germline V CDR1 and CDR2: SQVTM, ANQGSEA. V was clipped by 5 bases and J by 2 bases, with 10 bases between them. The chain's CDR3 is CSVSFGTYEQYF. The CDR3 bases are TGCAGCGTTTCGTTCGGCACCTACGAGCAGTACTTC.

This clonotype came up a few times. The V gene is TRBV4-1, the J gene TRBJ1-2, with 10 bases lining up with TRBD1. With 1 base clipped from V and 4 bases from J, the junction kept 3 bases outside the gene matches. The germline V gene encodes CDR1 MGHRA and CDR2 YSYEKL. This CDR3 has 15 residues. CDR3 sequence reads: CASSQGGQGFYGYTF. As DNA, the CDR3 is TGCGCCAGCAGCCAAGGGGGACAGGGGTTCTATGGCTACACCTTC.

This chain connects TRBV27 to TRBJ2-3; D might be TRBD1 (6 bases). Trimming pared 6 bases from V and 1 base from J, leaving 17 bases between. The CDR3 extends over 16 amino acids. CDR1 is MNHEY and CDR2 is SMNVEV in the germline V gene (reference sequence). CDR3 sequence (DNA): TGTGCCAGCAGCCTATTTCAGGGGTACGGCACAGATACGCAGTATTTT. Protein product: CASSLFQGYGTDTQYF.

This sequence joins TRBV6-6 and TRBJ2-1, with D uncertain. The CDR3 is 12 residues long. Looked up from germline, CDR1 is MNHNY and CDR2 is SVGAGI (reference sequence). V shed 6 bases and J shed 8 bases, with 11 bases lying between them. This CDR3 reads CASSPPTDEQFF. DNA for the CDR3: TGTGCCAGCAGCCCCCCCACGGATGAGCAGTTCTTC.

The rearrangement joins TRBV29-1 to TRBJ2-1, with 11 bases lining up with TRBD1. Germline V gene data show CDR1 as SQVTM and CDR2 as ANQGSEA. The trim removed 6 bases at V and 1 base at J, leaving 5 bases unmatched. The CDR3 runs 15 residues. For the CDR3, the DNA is TGCAGCGTGCCAGGACAGGGGGCATCCTACAATGAGCAGTTCTTC. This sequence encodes CSVPGQGASYNEQFF.

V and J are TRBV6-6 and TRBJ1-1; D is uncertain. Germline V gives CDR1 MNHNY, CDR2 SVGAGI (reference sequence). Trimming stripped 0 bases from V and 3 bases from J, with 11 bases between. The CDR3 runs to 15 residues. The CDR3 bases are TGTGCCAGCAGTTACTCACACGGGTTCTACACTGAAGCTTTCTTT. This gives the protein CASSYSHGFYTEAFF.

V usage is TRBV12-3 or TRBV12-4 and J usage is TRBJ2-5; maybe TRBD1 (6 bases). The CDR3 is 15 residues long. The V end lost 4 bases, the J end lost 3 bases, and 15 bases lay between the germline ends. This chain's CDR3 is CASSSRYRDKETQYF. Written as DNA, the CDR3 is TGTGCCAGCAGTTCAAGGTACCGGGACAAAGAGACCCAGTACTTC.

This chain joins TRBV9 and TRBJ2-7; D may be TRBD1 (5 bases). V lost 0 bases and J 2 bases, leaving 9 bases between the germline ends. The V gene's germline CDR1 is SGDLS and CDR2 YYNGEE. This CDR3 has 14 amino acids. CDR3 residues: CASSVGGGTYEQYF. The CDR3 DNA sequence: TGTGCCAGCAGCGTAGGGGGCGGCACCTACGAGCAGTACTTC. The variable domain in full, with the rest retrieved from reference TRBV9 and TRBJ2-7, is DSGVTQTPKHLITATGQRVTLRCSPRSGDLSVYWYQQSLDQGLQFLIQYYNGEERAKGNILERFSAQQFPDLHSELNLSSLELGDSALYFCASSVGGGTYEQYFGPGTRLTVT.

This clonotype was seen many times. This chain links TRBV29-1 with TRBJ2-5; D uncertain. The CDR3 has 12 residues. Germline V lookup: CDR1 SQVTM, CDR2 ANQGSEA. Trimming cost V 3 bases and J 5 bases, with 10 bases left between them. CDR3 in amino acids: CSVDVNAETQYF. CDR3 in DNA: TGCAGCGTTGATGTAAATGCTGAGACCCAGTACTTC.

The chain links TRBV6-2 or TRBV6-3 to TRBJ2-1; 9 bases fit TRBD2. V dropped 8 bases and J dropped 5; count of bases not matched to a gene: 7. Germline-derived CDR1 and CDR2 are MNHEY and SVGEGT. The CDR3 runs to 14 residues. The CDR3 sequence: CASLLAGANNEQFF. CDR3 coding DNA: TGTGCCAGCCTCTTAGCGGGAGCTAACAATGAGCAGTTCTTC.

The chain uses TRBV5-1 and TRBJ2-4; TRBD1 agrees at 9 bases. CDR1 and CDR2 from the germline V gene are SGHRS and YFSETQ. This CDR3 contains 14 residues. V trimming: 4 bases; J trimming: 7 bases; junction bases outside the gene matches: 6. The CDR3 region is CASSPDRGGNIQYF. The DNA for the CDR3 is TGCGCCAGCAGCCCGGACAGGGGTGGGAACATTCAGTACTTC. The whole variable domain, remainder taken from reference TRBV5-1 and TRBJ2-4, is KAGVTQTPRYLIKTRGQQVTLSCSPISGHRSVSWYQQTPGQGLQFLFEYFSETQRNKGNFPGRFSGRQFSNSRSEMNVSTLELGDSALYLCASSPDRGGNIQYFGAGTRLSVL.

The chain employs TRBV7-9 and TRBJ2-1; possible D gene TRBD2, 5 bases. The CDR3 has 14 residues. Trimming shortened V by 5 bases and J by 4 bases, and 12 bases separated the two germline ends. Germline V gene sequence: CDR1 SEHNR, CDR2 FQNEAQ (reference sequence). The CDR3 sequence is CASSRRAAYNEQFF. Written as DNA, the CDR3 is TGTGCCAGCAGCCGTCGAGCGGCATACAATGAGCAGTTCTTC.